This T cell receptor beta chain was captured by sequencing in a study of T cells after yellow fever vaccination. TCRdb re-called the 5' RACE reads with MiXCR, one entry per CDR3 protein. The sample shows roughly 500,000 distinct CDR3 sequences, about a fifth of them seen only once. The sequenced sample was PBMCs, obtained 15 days after the yellow fever booster vaccination. This sequence was found in a young man who received the YFV17D yellow fever vaccine.

The CDR3 nucleotides read TGCAGCGTTGAACTGGTAAAGGAAACAGATACGCAGTATTTT. This translates into CSVELVKETDTQYF. The chain is built from TRBV29-1 and TRBJ2-3; D ambiguous. V was clipped by 2 bases and J by 3 bases, with 12 bases between them. The CDR3 has 14 residues. Germline CDR1 is SQVTM and CDR2 is ANQGSEA.